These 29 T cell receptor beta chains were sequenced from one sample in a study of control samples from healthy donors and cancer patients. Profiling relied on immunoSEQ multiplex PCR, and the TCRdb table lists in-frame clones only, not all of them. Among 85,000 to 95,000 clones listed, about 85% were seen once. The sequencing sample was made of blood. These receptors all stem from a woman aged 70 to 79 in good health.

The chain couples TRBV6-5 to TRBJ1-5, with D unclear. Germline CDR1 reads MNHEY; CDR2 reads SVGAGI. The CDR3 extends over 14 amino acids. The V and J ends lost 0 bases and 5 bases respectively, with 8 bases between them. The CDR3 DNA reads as TGTGCCAGCAGTTACTCGATAGTGGATCAGCCCCAGCATTTT. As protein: CASSYSIVDQPQHF.

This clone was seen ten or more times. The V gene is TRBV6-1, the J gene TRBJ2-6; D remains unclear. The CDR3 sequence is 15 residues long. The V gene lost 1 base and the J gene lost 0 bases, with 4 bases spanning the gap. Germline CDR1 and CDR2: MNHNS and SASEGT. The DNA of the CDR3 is TGTGCCAGCAGTGAAGACAGCTCTGGGGCCAACGTCCTGACTTTC. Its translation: CASSEDSSGANVLTF.

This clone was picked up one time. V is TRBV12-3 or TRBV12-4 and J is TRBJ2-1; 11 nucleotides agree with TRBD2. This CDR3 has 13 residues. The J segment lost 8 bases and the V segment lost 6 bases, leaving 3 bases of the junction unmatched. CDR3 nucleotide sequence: TGTGCCAGCAGCAAGGGACTAGCGGATGAGCAGTTCTTC. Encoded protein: CASSKGLADEQFF.

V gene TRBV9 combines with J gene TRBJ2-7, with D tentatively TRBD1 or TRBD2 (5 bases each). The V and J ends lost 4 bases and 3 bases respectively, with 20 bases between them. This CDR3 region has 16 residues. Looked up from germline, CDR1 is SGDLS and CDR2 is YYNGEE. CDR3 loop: CASSISPGRNLYEQYF. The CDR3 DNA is TGTGCCAGCAGCATTTCCCCGGGACGGAACCTCTACGAGCAGTACTTC.

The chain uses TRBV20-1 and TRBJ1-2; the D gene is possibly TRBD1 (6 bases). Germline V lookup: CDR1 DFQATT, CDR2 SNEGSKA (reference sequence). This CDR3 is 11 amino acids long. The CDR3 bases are TGCAGATCGGACAGTAACTATGGCTACACCTTC. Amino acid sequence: CRSDSNYGYTF.

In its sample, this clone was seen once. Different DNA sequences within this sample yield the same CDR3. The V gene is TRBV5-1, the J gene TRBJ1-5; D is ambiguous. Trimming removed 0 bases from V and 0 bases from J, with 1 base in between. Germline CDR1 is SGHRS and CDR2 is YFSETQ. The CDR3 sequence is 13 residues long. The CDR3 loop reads CASSLDSNQPQHF. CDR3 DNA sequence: TGCGCCAGCAGCTTGGATAGCAATCAGCCCCAGCATTTT.

CDR3 coding DNA: TGTGCCAGCGCAATCCCAGGGGGCGAGGGCTACACCTTC. Its protein product is CASAIPGGEGYTF. The J gene is TRBJ1-2, the V gene TRBV7-9; 8 bases match TRBD1. Germline V gene lookup returns CDR1 SEHNR and CDR2 FQNEAQ (reference sequence). The CDR3 totals 13 residues. V lost 8 bases and J lost 8; bases outside the gene matches: 10.

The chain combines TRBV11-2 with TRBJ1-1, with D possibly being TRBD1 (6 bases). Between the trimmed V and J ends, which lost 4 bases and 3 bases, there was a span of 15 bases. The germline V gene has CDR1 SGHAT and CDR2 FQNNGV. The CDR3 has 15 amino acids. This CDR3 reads CASSSLQGGDTEAFF. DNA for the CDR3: TGTGCCAGCAGCTCGTTACAGGGAGGTGACACTGAAGCTTTCTTT.

The CDR3 DNA follows: TGTGCCAGTAGTATGGGACAGGGGGCTAACTATGGCTACACCTTC. It specifies CASSMGQGANYGYTF. The gene calls are TRBV19 and TRBJ1-2; 11 nucleotides match TRBD1. This CDR3 contains 15 residues. The germline V gene has CDR1 LNHDA and CDR2 SQIVND (reference sequence). With 3 bases clipped from V and 0 bases from J, the junction kept 0 bases outside the gene matches.

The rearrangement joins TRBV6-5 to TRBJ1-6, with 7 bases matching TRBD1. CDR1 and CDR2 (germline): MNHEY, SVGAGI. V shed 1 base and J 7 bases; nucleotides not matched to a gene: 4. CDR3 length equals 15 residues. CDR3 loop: CASSYWDSENSPLHF. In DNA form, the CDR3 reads TGTGCCAGCAGTTACTGGGACAGTGAAAATTCACCCCTCCACTTT.

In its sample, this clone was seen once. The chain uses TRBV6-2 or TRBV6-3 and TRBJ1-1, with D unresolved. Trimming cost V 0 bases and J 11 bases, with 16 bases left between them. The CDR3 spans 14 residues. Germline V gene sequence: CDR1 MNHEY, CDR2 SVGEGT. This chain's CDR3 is CASSYSSAEPAAFF. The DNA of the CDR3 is TGTGCCAGCAGTTACTCGAGTGCGGAACCGGCCGCTTTCTTT.

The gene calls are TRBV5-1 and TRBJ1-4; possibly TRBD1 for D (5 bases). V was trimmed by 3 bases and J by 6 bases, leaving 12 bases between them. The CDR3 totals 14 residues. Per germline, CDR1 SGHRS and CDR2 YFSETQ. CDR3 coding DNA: TGCGCCAGCAGCTCGGGACGAGAGGATGAAAAACTGTTTTTT. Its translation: CASSSGREDEKLFF.

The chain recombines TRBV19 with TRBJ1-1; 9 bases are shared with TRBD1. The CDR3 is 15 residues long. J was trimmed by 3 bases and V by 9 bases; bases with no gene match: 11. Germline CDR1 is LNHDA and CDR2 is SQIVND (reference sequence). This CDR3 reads CASKTGGRVYTEAFF. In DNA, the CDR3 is TGTGCCAGCAAGACAGGGGGAAGGGTGTACACTGAAGCTTTCTTT.

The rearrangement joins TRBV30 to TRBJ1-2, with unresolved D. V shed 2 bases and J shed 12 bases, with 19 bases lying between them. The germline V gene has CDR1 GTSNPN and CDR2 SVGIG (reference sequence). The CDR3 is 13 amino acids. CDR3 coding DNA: TGTGCCTGGAGTATCGGTACGGGAGTCGGGAACACCTTC. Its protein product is CAWSIGTGVGNTF.

The DNA of the CDR3 is TGTGCCAGCAGTTTATATGGGGACACTGAAGCTTTCTTT. This encodes CASSLYGDTEAFF. The genes are TRBV12-3 or TRBV12-4 and TRBJ1-1; D unclear. V lost 2 bases and J 3 bases, leaving 7 bases between the germline ends. CDR3 length equals 13 residues.

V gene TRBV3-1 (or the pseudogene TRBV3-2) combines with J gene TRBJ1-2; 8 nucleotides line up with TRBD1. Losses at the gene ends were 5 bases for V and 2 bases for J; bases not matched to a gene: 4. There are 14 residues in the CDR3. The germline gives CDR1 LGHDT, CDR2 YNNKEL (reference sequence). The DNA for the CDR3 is TGTGCCAGCAGCTCGACAGGGGCCAACTATGGCTACACCTTC. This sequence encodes CASSSTGANYGYTF.

This CDR3 is CSVVPGDTNYGYTF. The CDR3 DNA sequence: TGCAGCGTTGTCCCCGGGGACACTAACTATGGCTACACCTTC. The chain joins TRBV29-1 to TRBJ1-2; D is perhaps TRBD1 (6 bases). This CDR3 spans 14 amino acids. Trimming pared 4 bases from V and 0 bases from J, leaving 12 bases between. Germline V gives CDR1 SQVTM, CDR2 ANQGSEA. Drawing the rest from reference TRBV29-1 and TRBJ1-2, the complete variable domain is SAVISQKPSRDICQRGTSLTIQCQVDSQVTMMFWYRQQPGQSLTLIATANQGSEATYESGFVIDKFPISRPNLTFSTLTVSNMSPEDSSIYLCSVVPGDTNYGYTFGSGTRLTVV.

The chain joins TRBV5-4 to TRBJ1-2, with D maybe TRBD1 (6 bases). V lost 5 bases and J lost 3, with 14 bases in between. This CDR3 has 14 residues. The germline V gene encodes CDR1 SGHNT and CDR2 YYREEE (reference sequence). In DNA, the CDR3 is TGTGCCAGCAGTTCTACAGGGACCCACTATGGCTACACCTTC. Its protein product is CASSSTGTHYGYTF.

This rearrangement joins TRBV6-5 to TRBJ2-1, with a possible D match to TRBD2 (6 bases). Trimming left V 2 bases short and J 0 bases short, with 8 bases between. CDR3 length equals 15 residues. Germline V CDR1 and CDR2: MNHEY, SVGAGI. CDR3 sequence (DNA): TGTGCCAGCAGTTACGGGAGGAGCTCCTACAATGAGCAGTTCTTC. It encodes CASSYGRSSYNEQFF.

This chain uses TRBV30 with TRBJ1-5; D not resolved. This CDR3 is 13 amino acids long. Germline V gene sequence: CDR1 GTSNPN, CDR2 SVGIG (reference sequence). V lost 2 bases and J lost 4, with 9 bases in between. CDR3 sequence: CAWSSGWNQPQHF. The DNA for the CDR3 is TGTGCCTGGAGTTCGGGGTGGAATCAGCCCCAGCATTTT. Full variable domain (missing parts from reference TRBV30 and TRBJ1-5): SQTIHQWPATLVQPVGSPLSLECTVEGTSNPNLYWYRQAAGRGLQLLFYSVGIGQISSEVPQNLSASRPQDRQFILSSKKLLLSDSGFYLCAWSSGWNQPQHFGDGTRLSIL.

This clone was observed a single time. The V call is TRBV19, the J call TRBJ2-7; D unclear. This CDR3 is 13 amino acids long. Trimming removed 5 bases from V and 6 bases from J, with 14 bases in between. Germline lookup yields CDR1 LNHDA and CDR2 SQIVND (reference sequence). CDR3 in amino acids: CASSALLESEQYF. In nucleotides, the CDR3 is TGTGCCAGTAGTGCCCTTTTGGAATCCGAGCAGTACTTC.

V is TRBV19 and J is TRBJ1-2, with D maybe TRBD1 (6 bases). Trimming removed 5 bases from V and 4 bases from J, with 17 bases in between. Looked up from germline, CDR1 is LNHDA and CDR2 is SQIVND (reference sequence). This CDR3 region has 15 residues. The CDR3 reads CASSLSLQGRYGYTF. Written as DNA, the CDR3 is TGTGCCAGTAGTCTCTCGTTACAGGGCCGCTATGGCTACACCTTC.

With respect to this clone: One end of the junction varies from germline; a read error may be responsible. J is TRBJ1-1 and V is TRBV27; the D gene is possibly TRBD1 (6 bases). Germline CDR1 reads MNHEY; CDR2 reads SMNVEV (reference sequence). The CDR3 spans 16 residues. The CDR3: CASCFGPGVPDTEAFF. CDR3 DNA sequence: TGTGCCAGCTGTTTCGGCCCAGGGGTTCCGGACACTGAAGCTTTCTTT.

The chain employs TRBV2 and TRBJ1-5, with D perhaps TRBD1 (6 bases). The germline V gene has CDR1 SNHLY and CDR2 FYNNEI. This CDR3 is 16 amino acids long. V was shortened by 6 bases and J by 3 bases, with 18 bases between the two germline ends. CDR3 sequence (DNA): TGTGCCAGCAGCCCAGCCCCCGGACAGCTCAATCAGCCCCAGCATTTT. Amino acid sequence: CASSPAPGQLNQPQHF.

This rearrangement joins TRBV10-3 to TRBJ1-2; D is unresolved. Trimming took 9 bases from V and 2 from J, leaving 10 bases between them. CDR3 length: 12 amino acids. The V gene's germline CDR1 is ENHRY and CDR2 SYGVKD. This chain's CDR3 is CAIFEANYGYTF. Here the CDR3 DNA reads TGTGCCATATTTGAGGCGAACTATGGCTACACCTTC.

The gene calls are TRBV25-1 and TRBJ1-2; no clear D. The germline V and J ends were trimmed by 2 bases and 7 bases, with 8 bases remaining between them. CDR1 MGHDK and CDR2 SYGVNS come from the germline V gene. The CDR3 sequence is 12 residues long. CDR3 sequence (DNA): TGTGCCAGCAGTGAAGATTTGGGTGGCTACACCTTC. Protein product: CASSEDLGGYTF.

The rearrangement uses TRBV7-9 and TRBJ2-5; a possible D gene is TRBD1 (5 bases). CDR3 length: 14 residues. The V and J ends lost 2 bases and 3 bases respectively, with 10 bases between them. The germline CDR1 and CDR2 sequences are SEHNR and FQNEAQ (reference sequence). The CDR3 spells CASSLRGGKETQYF. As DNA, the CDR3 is TGTGCCAGCAGCTTAAGGGGTGGCAAAGAGACCCAGTACTTC.

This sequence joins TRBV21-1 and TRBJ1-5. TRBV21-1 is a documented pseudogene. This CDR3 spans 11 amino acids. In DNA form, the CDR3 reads TGTGCCAGCAGCAGGACGGGGCCCCAGCATTTT. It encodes CASSRTGPQHF.

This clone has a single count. The CDR3 spells CASSDGTFNTEAFF. CDR3 bases: TGTGCCAGCAGCGACGGGACATTCAACACTGAAGCTTTCTTT. The chain is built from TRBV9 and TRBJ1-1, with D possibly TRBD1 on 6 matching bases. The germline V and J ends were trimmed by 3 bases and 2 bases, with 11 bases remaining between them. The CDR3 sequence is 14 residues long. Germline V CDR1 and CDR2: SGDLS, YYNGEE. Complete variable domain (other parts from reference TRBV9 and TRBJ1-1): DSGVTQTPKHLITATGQRVTLRCSPRSGDLSVYWYQQSLDQGLQFLIQYYNGEERAKGNILERFSAQQFPDLHSELNLSSLELGDSALYFCASSDGTFNTEAFFGQGTRLTVV.